These 22 T cell receptor beta chains were all obtained from the same sample, sequenced in a study of regulatory and conventional T cells in RAG deficiency. Sequencing was performed with immunoSEQ multiplex PCR; in TCRdb, only in-frame clones are kept and a portion is missing. This table has 10,000 to 15,000 clones, roughly 93% appearing once. The sorted conventional CD4+ T cells were CD25-low and CD127-high, with genomic DNA sequenced. These data were likewise used in another study, on regulatory T cells. That source reports: Amplification used 52 TRBV primers and 13 TRBJ primers.

Sample: CD4+ effector T cells sorted from blood. These receptors all stem from a human donor in good health.

The sample holds one count of this clone. The DNA of the CDR3 is TGTGCCAGCAGTTTAGGCGGGATAGGGGGAGATCAGCCCCAGCATTTT. Its translation: CASSLGGIGGDQPQHF. The chain couples TRBV27 to TRBJ1-5; perhaps TRBD1 as D (6 bases). Germline CDR1 and CDR2: MNHEY and SMNVEV (reference sequence). V was trimmed by 2 bases and J by 5 bases, leaving 16 bases between them. CDR3 length equals 16 residues.

V and J are TRBV11-1 and TRBJ2-1, with 7 bases that match TRBD2. Germline V gene sequence: CDR1 SGHAT, CDR2 FQDESV (reference sequence). V lost 6 bases and J lost 6; bases outside the gene matches: 2. The CDR3 covers 12 residues. CDR3 DNA sequence: TGTGCCAGCAGGGGGGGGTTCAATGAGCAGTTCTTC. Translating gives CASRGGFNEQFF.

This chain connects TRBV12-5 to TRBJ2-5, with 12 bases identical to TRBD2. CDR3 length: 15 amino acids. Germline V CDR1 and CDR2: LGHNT, FRNRAP. V gave up 4 bases and J gave up 1 base; unmatched junction bases: 1. CDR3 in DNA: TGTGCTAGTGGTTCGGGACTAGCGGGCCAAGAGACCCAGTACTTC. Protein: CASGSGLAGQETQYF.

The V call is TRBV5-1, the J call TRBJ1-1; D unresolved. V gave up 4 bases and J gave up 1 base, with 11 bases separating them. The CDR3 has 14 residues. Germline V gene data show CDR1 as SGHRS and CDR2 as YFSETQ. The DNA of the CDR3 is TGCGCCAGCAGCGTACAAATGGGGAACACTGAAGCTTTCTTT. Amino acid sequence: CASSVQMGNTEAFF.

J is TRBJ2-7 and V is TRBV5-4; D is perhaps TRBD2 (5 bases). CDR3 length: 15 amino acids. Germline CDR1 reads SGHNT; CDR2 reads YYREEE (reference sequence). The V end lost 7 bases, the J end lost 12 bases, and 29 bases lay between the germline ends. CDR3 DNA sequence: TGTGCCAGCTTCGCCCGGCTTGCCCGCTCCTACGAGGGGTACTTC. The encoded protein is CASFARLARSYEGYF.

The V call is TRBV5-4, the J call TRBJ2-7, with 7 bases fitting TRBD1. Trimming cost V 2 bases and J 6 bases; bases outside gene matches: 5. Germline loops: CDR1 SGHNT, CDR2 YYREEE (reference sequence). This CDR3 is 13 amino acids long. This CDR3 is CASSFDREGEQYF. DNA for the CDR3: TGTGCCAGCAGCTTCGACAGGGAAGGCGAGCAGTACTTC.

The chain employs TRBV29-1 and TRBJ2-5, with a possible D match to TRBD2 (6 bases). Germline CDR1 and CDR2: SQVTM and ANQGSEA. Trimming pared 3 bases from V and 2 bases from J, leaving 13 bases between. This CDR3 spans 14 amino acids. The CDR3 bases are TGCAGCGTTGATGTGGCGGGGAATCAAGAGACCCAGTACTTC. Translated, it gives CSVDVAGNQETQYF.

The chain recombines TRBV27 with TRBJ1-2; TRBD1 matches 10 bases. V was clipped by 6 bases and J by 1 base; unmatched bases: 8. CDR3 length equals 16 residues. Germline V lookup: CDR1 MNHEY, CDR2 SMNVEV (reference sequence). CDR3 sequence (DNA): TGTGCCAGCAGCATTAGCGGACAGGGGGTTAACTATGGCTACACCTTC. This encodes CASSISGQGVNYGYTF.

This chain joins TRBV7-2 and TRBJ2-7, with 8 bases that match TRBD2. The CDR3 spans 14 residues. V shed 0 bases, J shed 3 bases, and the junction held 1 base outside the gene matches. Germline V gene lookup returns CDR1 SGHTA and CDR2 FQGNSA. CDR3 protein: CASSLASGDYEQYF. CDR3 nucleotides: TGTGCCAGCAGCTTAGCTAGCGGGGACTACGAGCAGTACTTC. The whole variable domain, remainder taken from reference TRBV7-2 and TRBJ2-7, is GAGVSQSPSNKVTEKGKDVELRCDPISGHTALYWYRQSLGQGLEFLIYFQGNSAPDKSGLPSDRFSAERTGGSVSTLTIQRTQQEDSAVYLCASSLASGDYEQYFGPGTRLTVT.

The chain has TRBV7-6 and TRBJ2-1; 8 bases map to TRBD1. Germline CDR1 and CDR2: SGHVS and FNYEAQ. This CDR3 spans 14 amino acids. The ends lost 5 bases at V and 8 bases at J; junction bases unmatched: 8. The CDR3 reads CASSLDRGIHEQFF. The CDR3 DNA is TGTGCCAGCAGCCTTGACAGGGGTATTCATGAGCAGTTCTTC.

The CDR3 DNA follows: TGTGCCAGCAGCTTAGCTCGGGGACAGGGAAACCCAGATACGCAGTATTTT. Encoded protein: CASSLARGQGNPDTQYF. The gene calls are TRBV7-4 and TRBJ2-3; 9 bases map to TRBD1. The CDR3 sequence is 17 residues long. Trimming removed 0 bases from V and 4 bases from J; junction bases left unmatched: 8. CDR1 SGHVT and CDR2 SQSDAQ come from the germline V gene.

The gene calls are TRBV6-5 and TRBJ1-3; D is perhaps TRBD1 (6 bases). Trimming removed 6 bases at V and 0 bases at J, with 12 bases between. CDR1 is MNHEY, CDR2 SVGAGI, per germline. The CDR3 sequence is 15 residues long. The CDR3 DNA reads as TGTGCCAGCAGCCTCGACAGGTTCTCTGGAAACACCATATATTTT. Encoded protein: CASSLDRFSGNTIYF.

This chain connects TRBV9 to TRBJ2-4, with no clear D. CDR3 size: 14 residues. V was clipped by 0 bases and J by 3 bases, with 7 bases between them. Looked up from germline, CDR1 is SGDLS and CDR2 is YYNGEE. CDR3 amino acids: CASSVDGVKNIQYF. Written as DNA, the CDR3 is TGTGCCAGCAGCGTAGACGGTGTCAAAAACATTCAGTACTTC.

The chain joins TRBV5-5 to TRBJ2-7, with 8 bases lining up with TRBD1. Germline assignment: CDR1 SGHKS and CDR2 YYEKEE (reference sequence). The CDR3 has 15 amino acids. The ends lost 4 bases at V and 0 bases at J; junction bases unmatched: 6. DNA for the CDR3: TGTGCCAGCAGCCTGGGACAGGCAAACTCCTACGAGCAGTACTTC. It encodes CASSLGQANSYEQYF.

The chain employs TRBV6-1 and TRBJ1-2; no definite D call. The ends were cut back, 6 bases at V and 4 bases at J, with 18 bases in the middle. The CDR3 sequence is 15 residues long. Germline V gene lookup returns CDR1 MNHNS and CDR2 SASEGT. CDR3 protein: CASSPAAGSFYGYTF. CDR3 nucleotides: TGTGCCAGCAGCCCGGCGGCAGGTTCATTCTATGGCTACACCTTC.

The chain couples TRBV11-3 to TRBJ2-7; TRBD2 is a possible D gene (6 bases). The V end was cut by 2 bases, the J end by 5 bases, with 16 bases between. CDR3 length: 15 residues. CDR1 is SGHNT, CDR2 YENEEA, per germline. The DNA of the CDR3 is TGTGCCAGCAGCTTATTAGGAGGGTCCGAGCACGAGCAGTACTTC. It encodes CASSLLGGSEHEQYF.

This sequence joins TRBV7-6 and TRBJ2-1; TRBD2 is a possible D gene (7 bases). This CDR3 has 17 amino acids. V lost 0 bases, J lost 4 bases, and 16 bases lay in between. CDR1 and CDR2 from the germline V gene are SGHVS and FNYEAQ. CDR3 nucleotides: TGTGCCAGCAGCTTAGCGGTGCGGGGGAGGGGGTACAATGAGCAGTTCTTC. The encoded protein is CASSLAVRGRGYNEQFF. The variable domain in full, with the rest retrieved from reference TRBV7-6 and TRBJ2-1, is GAGVSQSPRYKVTKRGQDVALRCDPISGHVSLYWYRQALGQGPEFLTYFNYEAQQDKSGLPNDRFSAERPEGSISTLTIQRTEQRDSAMYRCASSLAVRGRGYNEQFFGPGTRLTVL.

This chain joins TRBV30 and TRBJ2-2; 8 positions agree with TRBD2. CDR1 GTSNPN and CDR2 SVGIG come from the germline V gene (reference sequence). The CDR3 loop spans 16 amino acids. The V and J ends lost 0 bases and 7 bases, in that order; junction bases with no gene match: 10. The CDR3 DNA sequence: TGTGCCTGGAGTGTACGAAGCGGGGGCGCGGGCGGGGAGCTGTTTTTT. This encodes CAWSVRSGGAGGELFF. Drawing the rest from reference TRBV30 and TRBJ2-2, the complete variable domain is SQTIHQWPATLVQPVGSPLSLECTVEGTSNPNLYWYRQAAGRGLQLLFYSVGIGQISSEVPQNLSASRPQDRQFILSSKKLLLSDSGFYLCAWSVRSGGAGGELFFGEGSRLTVL.

This chain joins TRBV29-1 and TRBJ1-2, with D possibly being TRBD1 (5 bases). V lost 3 bases and J lost 4, with 12 bases in between. The CDR3 has 13 amino acids. Germline assignment: CDR1 SQVTM and CDR2 ANQGSEA. CDR3 protein: CSVDTGGSYGYTF. CDR3 nucleotides: TGCAGCGTTGACACGGGGGGATCCTATGGCTACACCTTC.

V usage is TRBV5-1 and J usage is TRBJ2-7, with 9 positions matching TRBD1. This CDR3 region has 14 residues. The trim removed 3 bases at V and 7 bases at J, leaving 8 bases unmatched. Germline CDR1 SGHRS, CDR2 YFSETQ. The CDR3 reads CASSWGQGKREQYF. The CDR3 DNA reads as TGCGCCAGCAGCTGGGGACAGGGTAAGAGGGAGCAGTACTTC.

This rearrangement joins TRBV6-1 to TRBJ1-1, with D hard to call. The CDR3 loop spans 14 amino acids. From germline, CDR1 is MNHNS and CDR2 SASEGT. The germline V and J ends were trimmed by 5 bases and 0 bases, with 10 bases remaining between them. CDR3 in amino acids: CASSYGPVNTEAFF. In DNA form, the CDR3 reads TGTGCCAGCAGTTATGGACCGGTGAACACTGAAGCTTTCTTT.

This sequence joins TRBV18 and TRBJ1-2; possible D gene TRBD1, 6 bases. CDR1 and CDR2 (germline): KGHSH, LQKENI. The germline V and J ends were trimmed by 5 bases and 4 bases, with 20 bases remaining between them. The CDR3 has 16 residues. The CDR3 nucleotides read TGTGCCAGCTCAGTTAAAGAAACAGGGCCTACCTATGGCTACACCTTC. Translation: CASSVKETGPTYGYTF.